A single sample gave rise to the 15 T cell receptor beta chains below, sequenced in a study of T cell repertoires in cytomegalovirus infection. TCRdb recomputed calls from the reads with MiXCR, one row per CDR3 protein. The table shows 150,000 to 200,000 distinct CDR3 sequences, with 8% to 10% occurring only once. Material: PBMCs. Every receptor here comes from a human donor in good health (CMV status not recorded). Some clones in this sample may be carry-over from other donors' samples.

The chain links TRBV5-1 to TRBJ2-3; TRBD1 aligns across 7 bases. The CDR3 contains 15 residues. Trimming cost V 0 bases and J 4 bases; bases outside gene matches: 5. Germline values: CDR1 SGHRS, CDR2 YFSETQ. The CDR3 region is CASSLGGGGADTQYF. Written as DNA, the CDR3 is TGCGCCAGCAGCTTGGGAGGGGGCGGCGCAGATACGCAGTATTTT.

This rearrangement joins TRBV6-2 or TRBV6-3 to TRBJ1-2; D unclear. Germline assignment: CDR1 MNHEY and CDR2 SVGEGT. Trimming removed 6 bases at V and 1 base at J, with 3 bases between. The CDR3 extends over 11 amino acids. The CDR3 is CASRNNYGYTF. As DNA, the CDR3 is TGTGCCAGCAGGAATAACTATGGCTACACCTTC.

This clonotype came up many times. This chain uses TRBV7-2 with TRBJ1-5, with 9 nucleotides matching TRBD1. CDR3 length equals 15 residues. The V gene end was trimmed by 5 bases and the J gene end by 5 bases; junction bases not matched to a gene: 7. Germline loops: CDR1 SGHTA, CDR2 FQGNSA. The CDR3 spells CASSPFDRGDQPQHF. CDR3 DNA sequence: TGTGCCAGCAGCCCCTTTGACAGGGGGGATCAGCCCCAGCATTTT.

The table lists this clonotype with many counts. The chain uses TRBV29-1 and TRBJ1-1; 7 bases align to TRBD1. The junction had 5 bases not matched to a gene; V was cut back by 7 bases and J by 0 bases. In germline, CDR1 is SQVTM, CDR2 ANQGSEA. The CDR3 length is 13 residues. In DNA, the CDR3 is TGCAGCGCAAGACAGGGTATGAACACTGAAGCTTTCTTT. Translated: CSARQGMNTEAFF.

This clonotype appeared many times. The chain employs TRBV6-2 or TRBV6-3 and TRBJ2-1, with 15 bases lining up with TRBD2. The J segment lost 7 bases and the V segment lost 6 bases, leaving 4 bases of the junction unmatched. This CDR3 is 15 amino acids long. Germline CDR1 is MNHEY and CDR2 is SVGEGT. The CDR3 sequence: CASSRTSGRVNEQFF. The CDR3 region has the DNA TGTGCCAGCAGCAGGACTAGCGGGAGGGTTAATGAGCAGTTCTTC.

This clonotype was counted a few times. The chain employs TRBV10-3 and TRBJ1-1; 7 nucleotides agree with TRBD1. The junction had 15 bases not matched to a gene; V was cut back by 4 bases and J by 10 bases. Germline CDR1 reads ENHRY; CDR2 reads SYGVKD. This CDR3 has 15 amino acids. CDR3 in amino acids: CAISVSGQQVKGAFF. CDR3 nucleotides: TGTGCCATCAGTGTATCGGGACAGCAGGTTAAGGGAGCTTTCTTT.

The chain has TRBV20-1 and TRBJ2-5; tentative D call: TRBD1 (5 bases). Trimming took 6 bases from V and 2 from J, leaving 19 bases between them. Germline loops: CDR1 DFQATT, CDR2 SNEGSKA (reference sequence). The CDR3 contains 15 residues. The CDR3 sequence is CSAIDAREGQETQYF. DNA for the CDR3: TGCAGTGCCATCGACGCCAGGGAAGGGCAAGAGACCCAGTACTTC.

Many counts were recorded for this clonotype. The rearrangement uses TRBV11-3 and TRBJ2-7; 8 bases fit TRBD1. V lost 3 bases and J lost 5; bases outside the gene matches: 3. Germline CDR1 SGHNT, CDR2 YENEEA. The CDR3 totals 13 residues. The CDR3 region is CASSFRTGHEQYF. As DNA, the CDR3 is TGTGCCAGCAGCTTCAGGACAGGGCACGAGCAGTACTTC. The variable domain in full, with the rest retrieved from reference TRBV11-3 and TRBJ2-7, is EAGVVQSPRYKIIEKKQPVAFWCNPISGHNTLYWYLQNLGQGPELLIRYENEEAVDDSQLPKDRFSAERLKGVDSTLKIQPAELGDSAVYLCASSFRTGHEQYFGPGTRLTVT.

The table lists this clonotype with many counts. The chain has TRBV29-1 and TRBJ2-7; D not certain. Per germline, CDR1 SQVTM and CDR2 ANQGSEA. V lost 3 bases, J lost 0 bases, and 6 bases lay in between. The CDR3 spans 12 residues. CDR3 region: CSVDTDSYEQYF. Here the CDR3 DNA reads TGCAGCGTTGATACTGACTCCTACGAGCAGTACTTC.

The chain's CDR3 is CASSGGVTQYF. The DNA for the CDR3 is TGTGCCAGCAGTGGAGGAGTGACCCAGTACTTC. The rearrangement uses TRBV28 and TRBJ2-5, with D possibly matching TRBD2 (5 bases). Trimming took off 5 bases at V and 7 bases at J, with 8 bases between the two ends. The CDR3 has 11 amino acids. From germline, CDR1 is MDHEN and CDR2 SYDVKM.

In its sample, this clonotype was seen a few times. J is TRBJ1-5 and V is TRBV18; no clear D. V lost 2 bases and J 4 bases, leaving 15 bases between the germline ends. This CDR3 contains 16 residues. Germline assignment: CDR1 KGHSH and CDR2 LQKENI. In nucleotides, the CDR3 is TGTGCCAGCTCACCATTCGATCCGGCGGCAAATCAGCCCCAGCATTTT. The encoded protein is CASSPFDPAANQPQHF.

This clonotype was seen many times. The chain combines TRBV6-1 with TRBJ2-1; 11 bases line up with TRBD2. Germline CDR1 reads MNHNS; CDR2 reads SASEGT. Trimming took 6 bases from V and 8 from J; bases not matched to a gene: 15. CDR3 size: 17 residues. The CDR3 protein is CASRYTGTSGAFDEQFF. The CDR3 nucleotides read TGTGCCAGCAGATATACCGGGACTAGCGGAGCTTTCGATGAGCAGTTCTTC.

This clonotype was recorded at least ten times. V usage is TRBV7-2 and J usage is TRBJ2-7; no definite D call. The CDR3 has 12 amino acids. Per the germline V gene, CDR1 is SGHTA and CDR2 is FQGNSA. V gave up 3 bases and J gave up 5 bases, with 8 bases separating them. CDR3 DNA: TGTGCCAGCAGCTTGTTCGAGAACGAGCAGTACTTC. It encodes CASSLFENEQYF. Combining the CDR3 with reference TRBV7-2 and TRBJ2-7 gives the whole variable domain GAGVSQSPSNKVTEKGKDVELRCDPISGHTALYWYRQSLGQGLEFLIYFQGNSAPDKSGLPSDRFSAERTGGSVSTLTIQRTQQEDSAVYLCASSLFENEQYFGPGTRLTVT.

The chain has TRBV5-6 and TRBJ2-1; D possibly corresponds to TRBD2 (6 bases). V lost 2 bases, J lost 0 bases, and 15 bases lay in between. The CDR3 runs to 17 residues. Germline CDR1 is SGHDT and CDR2 is YYEEEE. The CDR3 spells CASSLLTSSGSYNEQFF. CDR3 in DNA: TGTGCCAGCAGCTTACTAACTAGCAGTGGCTCCTACAATGAGCAGTTCTTC.

The table lists this clonotype with many counts. The chain uses TRBV19 and TRBJ2-7; 10 bases match TRBD1. The CDR3 is 15 amino acids. Losses at the gene ends were 8 bases for V and 4 bases for J; bases not matched to a gene: 11. The V gene's germline CDR1 is LNHDA and CDR2 SQIVND (reference sequence). In DNA form, the CDR3 reads TGTGCCAGTGGTTCAGCGGACAGGGGGTTATACGAGCAGTACTTC. The encoded protein is CASGSADRGLYEQYF.